These T cell receptor beta chains were read from a single sample in a study of cytomegalovirus exposure and HLA in healthy donors. Produced via immunoSEQ multiplex PCR; TCRdb's table is partial and in-frame only. The table shows 100,000 to 150,000 clones, with approximately 94% occurring only once. The sequenced sample was PBMCs. The receptors originated from a woman younger than 30 in good health and CMV-seronegative. Both conserved end residues are part of each CDR3. The D gene is left open where the match is weak. Rows give clone size only sometimes, using once, few, many, or a class for an expanded clone.

>NA|TRBV11-2|TRBJ2-2|TRBD2
CASRQAGGQPGELFF
TGTGCCAGCCGGCAAGCGGGGGGGCAACCCGGGGAGCTGTTTTTT
>NA|TRBV4-1|TRBJ1-1|TRBD1
CASSLQGDTEAFF
TGCGCCAGCAGTCTACAGGGGGACACTGAAGCTTTCTTT
>NA|TRBV18|TRBJ2-5|TRBD1
CASSPPRRGRETQYF
TGTGCCAGCTCACCACCGAGAAGGGGGCGGGAGACCCAGTACTTC
>NA|TRBV27|TRBJ2-1|TRBD2
CASSLSAGLASSEQFF
TGTGCCAGCAGTTTATCCGCGGGACTAGCCTCGAGTGAGCAGTTCTTC
>NA|TRBV2|TRBJ1-2|NA
CASRGGSASYGYTF
TGTGCCAGCAGGGGAGGATCGGCTAGCTATGGCTACACCTTC
>NA|TRBV30|TRBJ2-3|NA
CAWGPGGTDTQYF
TGTGCCTGGGGTCCGGGGGGCACAGATACGCAGTATTTT
>NA|TRBV6-5|TRBJ2-7|TRBD2
CASSYDSSGTYEQYF
TGTGCCAGCAGTTACGATTCTAGCGGGACCTACGAGCAGTACTTC
>once|TRBV2|TRBJ2-3|NA
CASSELGGGTQYF
TGTGCCAGCAGTGAACTCGGGGGAGGTACGCAGTATTTT
>NA|TRBV19|TRBJ1-2|NA
CASSIRRAANYGYTF
TGTGCCAGTAGTATCCGGAGGGCAGCGAACTATGGCTACACCTTC
>NA|TRBV10-3|TRBJ1-1|TRBD1
CAISESGQVREAFF
TGTGCCATCAGTGAGTCGGGACAGGTTCGAGAAGCTTTCTTT
>NA|TRBV6-6|TRBJ2-1|TRBD2
CASSYRPPGGYNEQFF
TGTGCCAGCAGTTACAGACCCCCGGGGGGCTACAATGAGCAGTTCTTC
>NA|TRBV27|TRBJ2-1|TRBD2
CASSSPGTSGNNEQFF
TGTGCCAGCAGTTCCCCCGGGACTAGCGGGAACAATGAGCAGTTCTTC
>NA|TRBV19|TRBJ2-7|TRBD1
CATRPRGNIEQYF
TGTGCCACTAGGCCCAGGGGGAATATCGAGCAGTACTTC
>NA|TRBV11-2|TRBJ2-3|NA
CASSLWRGQRADTQYF
TGTGCCAGCAGCTTATGGCGGGGCCAACGGGCAGATACGCAGTATTTT
>NA|TRBV2|TRBJ2-7|TRBD1
CASSDRQGREQYF
TGTGCCAGCAGTGATAGACAGGGTCGTGAGCAGTACTTC
>NA|TRBV6-1|TRBJ2-1|NA
CASSEDPRDGKFF
TGTGCCAGCAGTGAAGATCCCAGGGATGGGAAGTTCTTC
>NA|TRBV11-2|TRBJ2-1|NA
CASSPPGLPSYNEQFF
TGTGCCAGCAGCCCTCCAGGGCTTCCCTCCTACAATGAGCAGTTCTTC
>NA|TRBV19|TRBJ1-1|NA
CACQKEAGRTAFF
TGTGCCTGCCAAAAGGAGGCAGGGAGGACGGCTTTCTTT
>NA|TRBV15|TRBJ2-2|TRBD1
CATSRERPGAGGNTGELFF
TGTGCCACCAGCAGAGAACGGCCCGGGGCAGGGGGAAACACCGGGGAGCTGTTTTTT
>once|TRBV6-1|TRBJ1-5|NA
CASRHLTGRVQPQHF
TGTGCCAGCCGCCACTTAACAGGGAGGGTTCAGCCCCAGCATTTT
>NA|TRBV29-1|TRBJ2-1|NA
CSVVGSGYNEQFF
TGCAGCGTTGTGGGTAGCGGATACAATGAGCAGTTCTTC
>NA|TRBV6-5|TRBJ1-4|TRBD1
CASSSGQAREKLFF
TGTGCCAGCAGTTCCGGACAGGCGCGGGAAAAACTGTTTTTT
>NA|TRBV9|TRBJ2-1|NA
CASSVTSREQFF
TGTGCCAGCAGCGTGACAAGTCGGGAGCAGTTCTTC
>NA|TRBV27|TRBJ2-4|NA
CASSFSGGGIQVAKNIQYF
TGTGCCAGCAGTTTCTCAGGGGGAGGTATCCAAGTAGCCAAAAACATTCAGTACTTC
>NA|TRBV5-1|TRBJ1-2|TRBD1
CASSIARQGTYGYTF
TGCGCCAGCAGCATTGCAAGACAGGGGACCTATGGCTACACCTTC
>NA|TRBV18|TRBJ1-1|TRBD1
CASSPIDRGNTEAFF
TGTGCCAGCTCACCGATTGACAGGGGGAACACTGAAGCTTTCTTT
>NA|TRBV28|TRBJ2-6|NA
CASKELGTRSSGANVLTF
TGTGCCAGTAAAGAGCTAGGGACACGGAGCTCTGGGGCCAACGTCCTGACTTTC
>NA|TRBV10-2|TRBJ2-7|NA
CASRRGAYEQYF
TGCGCCAGCAGGCGGGGAGCCTACGAGCAGTACTTC
>NA|TRBV27|TRBJ1-5|NA
CASSTSRQINQPQHF
TGTGCCAGCAGTACCTCAAGACAGATCAATCAGCCCCAGCATTTT
>NA|TRBV7-9|TRBJ2-3|NA
CASSPQQGGTDTQYF
TGTGCCAGCAGCCCCCAACAGGGTGGCACAGATACGCAGTATTTT
>NA|TRBV28|TRBJ2-7|NA
CASSSPVGVREQYF
TGTGCCAGCAGTTCCCCCGTCGGTGTTCGCGAGCAGTACTTC
>NA|TRBV5-1|TRBJ2-7|TRBD1
CASSVSGTEYEQYF
TGCGCCAGCAGCGTATCCGGGACAGAATACGAGCAGTACTTC
>NA|TRBV30|TRBJ2-1|NA
CAWSRYQGFYNEQFF
TGTGCCTGGAGTAGGTACCAGGGGTTCTACAATGAGCAGTTCTTC
>NA|TRBV2|TRBJ2-1|TRBD1
CASRRGLDRNEQFF
TGTGCCAGTCGCAGGGGGCTGGACCGGAATGAGCAGTTCTTC
>NA|TRBV7-8|TRBJ2-7|NA
CASSLVGGGSYEQYF
TGTGCCAGCAGCTTAGTTGGCGGAGGGTCCTACGAGCAGTACTTC
>NA|TRBV5-1|TRBJ1-2|NA
CASSLAQDGRRGYTF
TGCGCCAGCAGCTTGGCTCAGGACGGCAGGAGGGGCTACACCTTC
>NA|TRBV30|TRBJ1-5|NA
CAWSVVGNQPQHF
TGTGCCTGGAGTGTAGTAGGCAATCAGCCCCAGCATTTT
>NA|TRBV6-1|TRBJ2-7|NA
CASSGRRVEQYF
TGTGCCAGCAGTGGGCGCAGGGTCGAGCAGTACTTC
>NA|TRBV28|TRBJ2-7|NA
CASNTLPGAGNYEQYF
TGTGCCAGCAATACCCTCCCTGGGGCAGGGAACTACGAGCAGTACTTC
>NA|TRBV27|TRBJ1-5|NA
CASGVVGGNQPQHF
TGTGCCAGTGGGGTTGTTGGAGGAAATCAGCCCCAGCATTTT
>once|TRBV6-1|TRBJ2-7|NA
CASSGRGQREQYF
TGTGCCAGCAGTGGCCGTGGGCAACGGGAGCAGTACTTC
>NA|TRBV5-1|TRBJ1-1|NA
CASSQGPNTEAFF
TGCGCCAGCAGCCAGGGGCCGAACACTGAAGCTTTCTTT
>once|TRBV7-2|TRBJ2-5|NA
CASSLEQRETQYF
TGTGCCAGCAGCTTAGAGCAGCGGGAGACCCAGTACTTC
>NA|TRBV5-4|TRBJ2-7|NA
CARPRAGAVEQYF
TGTGCCAGACCCCGCGCGGGGGCCGTCGAGCAGTACTTC
>NA|TRBV9|TRBJ2-7|NA
CASSVEGQGKDEQYF
TGTGCCAGCAGCGTAGAGGGTCAGGGAAAAGACGAGCAGTACTTC
>NA|TRBV7-3|TRBJ2-1|NA
CASSLMKTRVNEQFF
TGTGCCAGCAGCTTAATGAAGACTAGGGTCAATGAGCAGTTCTTC
>NA|TRBV6-1|TRBJ2-5|NA
CASSQDRKKETQYF
TGTGCCAGCAGCCAGGACAGAAAAAAAGAGACCCAGTACTTC
>NA|TRBV5-1|TRBJ2-5|TRBD2
CASSLESGRGETQYF
TGCGCCAGCAGCTTGGAGAGCGGGAGGGGCGAGACCCAGTACTTC
>NA|TRBV5-1|TRBJ2-3|TRBD2
CASTNSGDNTDTQYF
TGCGCCAGCACAAACAGCGGGGATAACACAGATACGCAGTATTTT
>NA|TRBV27|TRBJ2-7|TRBD1
CASSVQGVGNEQYF
TGTGCCAGCAGCGTACAGGGGGTCGGTAACGAGCAGTACTTC
>NA|TRBV5-5|TRBJ2-7|TRBD1
CASSKPDSNDRAFPYEQYF
TGTGCCAGCAGCAAACCCGATTCAAACGACAGGGCGTTTCCCTACGAGCAGTACTTC
>NA|TRBV28|TRBJ1-2|NA
CASSLPGTTTGPYGYTF
TGTGCCAGCAGTTTACCGGGCACAACGACAGGACCCTATGGCTACACCTTC
>NA|TRBV6-4|TRBJ2-1|NA
CASSDVSYGNEQFF
TGTGCCAGCAGTGATGTTAGCTACGGGAATGAGCAGTTCTTC
>NA|TRBV2|TRBJ1-3|TRBD1
CASSQNGQGDIYF
TGTGCCAGCAGTCAAAATGGACAGGGTGACATATATTTT
>NA|TRBV2|TRBJ2-1|NA
CASSERVSSYNEQFF
TGTGCCAGCAGTGAAAGAGTAAGCTCCTACAATGAGCAGTTCTTC
>NA|TRBV28|TRBJ1-6|TRBD1
CASRLDRSPLPLHF
TGTGCCAGCAGGTTGGACAGGTCTCCCTTACCCCTCCACTTT
>NA|TRBV5-1|TRBJ2-7|NA
CASSSRDTYEQYF
TGCGCCAGCAGCTCCCGGGACACGTACGAGCAGTACTTC
>NA|TRBV11-2|TRBJ2-3|TRBD1
CASSLGLHRGADTQYF
TGTGCCAGCAGCTTAGGATTACACAGGGGGGCGGATACGCAGTATTTT
>NA|TRBV12-5|TRBJ2-1|TRBD1
CASGIDTGTGVYNEQFF
TGTGCTAGTGGTATAGACACCGGGACAGGGGTTTACAATGAGCAGTTCTTC
>NA|TRBV5-5|TRBJ1-1|NA
CASSLVGGSHTEAFF
TGTGCCAGCAGCTTGGTCGGGGGTTCGCACACTGAAGCTTTCTTT